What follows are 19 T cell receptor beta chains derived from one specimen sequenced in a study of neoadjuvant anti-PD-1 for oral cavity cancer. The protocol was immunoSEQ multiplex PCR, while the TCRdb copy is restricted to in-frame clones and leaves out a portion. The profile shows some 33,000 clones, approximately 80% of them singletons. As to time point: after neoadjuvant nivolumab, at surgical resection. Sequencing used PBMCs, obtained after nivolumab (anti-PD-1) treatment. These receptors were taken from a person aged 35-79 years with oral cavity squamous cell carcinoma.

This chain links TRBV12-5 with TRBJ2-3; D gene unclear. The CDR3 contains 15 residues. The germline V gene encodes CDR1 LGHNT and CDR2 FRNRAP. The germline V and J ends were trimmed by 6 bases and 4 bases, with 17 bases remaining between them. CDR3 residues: CASGTEMGFADTQYF. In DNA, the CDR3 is TGTGCTAGTGGCACCGAAATGGGGTTCGCAGATACGCAGTATTTT.

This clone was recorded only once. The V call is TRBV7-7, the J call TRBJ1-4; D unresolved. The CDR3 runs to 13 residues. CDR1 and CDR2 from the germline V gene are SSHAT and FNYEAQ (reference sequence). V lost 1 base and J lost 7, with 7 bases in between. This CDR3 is CASSLVLGEKLFF. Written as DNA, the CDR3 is TGTGCCAGCAGCTTAGTCTTGGGTGAAAAACTGTTTTTT.

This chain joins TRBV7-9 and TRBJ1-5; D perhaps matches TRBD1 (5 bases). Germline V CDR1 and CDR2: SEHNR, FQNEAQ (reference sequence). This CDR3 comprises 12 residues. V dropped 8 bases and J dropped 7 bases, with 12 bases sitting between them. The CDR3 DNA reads TGTGCCAGCGCAGGGATCGGACAGCCCCAGCATTTT. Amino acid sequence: CASAGIGQPQHF.

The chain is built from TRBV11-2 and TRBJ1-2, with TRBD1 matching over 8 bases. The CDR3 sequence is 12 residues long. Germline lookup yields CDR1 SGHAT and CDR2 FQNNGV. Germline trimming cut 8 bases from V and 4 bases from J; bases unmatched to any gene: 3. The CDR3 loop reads CASVQGAYGYTF. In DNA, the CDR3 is TGTGCCAGCGTCCAGGGGGCCTATGGCTACACCTTC.

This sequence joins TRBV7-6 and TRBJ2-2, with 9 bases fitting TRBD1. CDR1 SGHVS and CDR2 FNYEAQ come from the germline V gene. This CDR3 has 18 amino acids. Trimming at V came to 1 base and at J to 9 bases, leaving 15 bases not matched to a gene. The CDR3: CASSLGKRGTGFPRELFF. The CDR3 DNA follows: TGTGCCAGCAGCTTAGGAAAGAGGGGGACAGGGTTTCCGCGGGAGCTGTTTTTT. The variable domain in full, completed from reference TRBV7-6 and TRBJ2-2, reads GAGVSQSPRYKVTKRGQDVALRCDPISGHVSLYWYRQALGQGPEFLTYFNYEAQQDKSGLPNDRFSAERPEGSISTLTIQRTEQRDSAMYRCASSLGKRGTGFPRELFFGEGSRLTVL.

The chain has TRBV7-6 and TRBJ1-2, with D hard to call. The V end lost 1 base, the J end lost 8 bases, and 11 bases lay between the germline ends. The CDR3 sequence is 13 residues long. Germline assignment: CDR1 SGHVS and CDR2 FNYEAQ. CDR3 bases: TGTGCCAGCAGCTTAGAGGTCTCGGGAGGCTACACCTTC. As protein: CASSLEVSGGYTF.

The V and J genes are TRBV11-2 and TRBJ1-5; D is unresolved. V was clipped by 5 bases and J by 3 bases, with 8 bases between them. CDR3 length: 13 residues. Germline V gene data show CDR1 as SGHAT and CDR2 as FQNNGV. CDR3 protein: CASSLGFNQPQHF. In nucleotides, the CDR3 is TGTGCCAGCAGCCTGGGGTTCAATCAGCCCCAGCATTTT.

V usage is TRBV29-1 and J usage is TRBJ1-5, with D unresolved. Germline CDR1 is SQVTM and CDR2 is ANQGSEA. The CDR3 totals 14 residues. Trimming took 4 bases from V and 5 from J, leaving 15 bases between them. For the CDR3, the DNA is TGCAGCGTTGTAATCTCGGGTGGTGATCAGCCCCAGCATTTT. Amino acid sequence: CSVVISGGDQPQHF.

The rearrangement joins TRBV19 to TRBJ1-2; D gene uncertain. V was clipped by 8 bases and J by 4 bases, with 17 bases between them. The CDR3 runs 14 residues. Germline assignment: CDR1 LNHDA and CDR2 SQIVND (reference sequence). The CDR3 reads CASGKSTLSYGYTF. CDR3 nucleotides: TGTGCCAGTGGAAAATCAACGCTCAGCTATGGCTACACCTTC.

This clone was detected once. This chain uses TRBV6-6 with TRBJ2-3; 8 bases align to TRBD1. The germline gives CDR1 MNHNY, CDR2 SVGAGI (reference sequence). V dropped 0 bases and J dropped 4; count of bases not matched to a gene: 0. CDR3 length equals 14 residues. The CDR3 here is CASSYSTGADTQYF. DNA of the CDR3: TGTGCCAGCAGTTACTCGACAGGGGCAGATACGCAGTATTTT.

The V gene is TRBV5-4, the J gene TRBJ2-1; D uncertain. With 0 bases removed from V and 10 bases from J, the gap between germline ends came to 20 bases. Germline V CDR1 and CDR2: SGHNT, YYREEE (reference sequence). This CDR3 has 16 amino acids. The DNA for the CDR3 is TGTGCCAGCAGCTTGGAGGCAGGCAGTACCCCTTCCGAGCAGTTCTTC. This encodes CASSLEAGSTPSEQFF.

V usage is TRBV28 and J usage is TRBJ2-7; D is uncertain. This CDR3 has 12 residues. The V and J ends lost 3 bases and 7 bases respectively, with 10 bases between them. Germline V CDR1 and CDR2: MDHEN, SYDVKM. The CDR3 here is CASSLTPREQYF. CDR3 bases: TGTGCCAGCAGTTTGACCCCTAGGGAGCAGTACTTC. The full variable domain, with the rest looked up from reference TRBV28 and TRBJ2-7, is DVKVTQSSRYLVKRTGEKVFLECVQDMDHENMFWYRQDPGLGLRLIYFSYDVKMKEKGDIPEGYSVSREKKERFSLILESASTNQTSMYLCASSLTPREQYFGPGTRLTVT.

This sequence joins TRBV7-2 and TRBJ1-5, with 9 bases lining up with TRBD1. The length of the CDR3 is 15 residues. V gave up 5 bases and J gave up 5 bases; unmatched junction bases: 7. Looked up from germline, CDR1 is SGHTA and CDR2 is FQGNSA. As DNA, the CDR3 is TGTGCCAGCAGCCCCGGGACAGGGACTTATCAGCCCCAGCATTTT. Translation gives CASSPGTGTYQPQHF.

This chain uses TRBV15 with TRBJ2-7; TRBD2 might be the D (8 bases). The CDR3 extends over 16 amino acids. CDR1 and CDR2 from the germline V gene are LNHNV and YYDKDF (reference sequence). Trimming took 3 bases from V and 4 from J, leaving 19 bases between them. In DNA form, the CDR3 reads TGTGCCACCAGCAGCGGGGGGGACAGTGGTGTGTACGAGCAGTACTTC. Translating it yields CATSSGGDSGVYEQYF.

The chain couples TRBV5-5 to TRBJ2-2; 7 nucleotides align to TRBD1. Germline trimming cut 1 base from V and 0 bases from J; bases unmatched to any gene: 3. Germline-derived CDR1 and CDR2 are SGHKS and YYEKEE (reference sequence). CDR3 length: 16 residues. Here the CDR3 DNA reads TGTGCCAGCAGCTTGAACAGGGGTCCGAACACCGGGGAGCTGTTTTTT. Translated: CASSLNRGPNTGELFF.

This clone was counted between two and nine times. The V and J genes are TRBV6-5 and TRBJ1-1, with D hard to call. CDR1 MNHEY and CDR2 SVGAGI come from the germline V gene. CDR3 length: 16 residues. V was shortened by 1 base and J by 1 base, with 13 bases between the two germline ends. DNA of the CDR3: TGTGCCAGCAGTTACTGGTGGAAGGGTTCGAACACTGAAGCTTTCTTT. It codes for CASSYWWKGSNTEAFF.

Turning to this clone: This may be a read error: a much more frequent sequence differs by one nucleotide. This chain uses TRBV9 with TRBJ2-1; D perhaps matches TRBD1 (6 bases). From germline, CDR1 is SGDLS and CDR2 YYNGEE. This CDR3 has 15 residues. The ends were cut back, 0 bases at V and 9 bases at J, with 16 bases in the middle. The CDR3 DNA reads TGTGCCAGCAGCGTAGGAGACCCTATAGGGGGTGAGCAGTTCTTC. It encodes CASSVGDPIGGEQFF.

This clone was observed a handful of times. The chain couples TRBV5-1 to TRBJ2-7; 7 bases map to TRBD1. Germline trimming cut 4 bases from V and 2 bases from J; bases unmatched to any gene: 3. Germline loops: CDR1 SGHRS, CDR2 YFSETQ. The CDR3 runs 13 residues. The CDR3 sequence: CASSRDRTYEQYF. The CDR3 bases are TGCGCCAGCAGCCGGGACAGAACCTACGAGCAGTACTTC.

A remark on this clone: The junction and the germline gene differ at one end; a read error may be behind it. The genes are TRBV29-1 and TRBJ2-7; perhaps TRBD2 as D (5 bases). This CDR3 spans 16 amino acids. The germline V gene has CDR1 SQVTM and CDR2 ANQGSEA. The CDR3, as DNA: TGCAGCGCTGAAGTTGAAGCGGCCAGAACCCCCTACGAGCAGTACTTC. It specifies CSAEVEAARTPYEQYF.